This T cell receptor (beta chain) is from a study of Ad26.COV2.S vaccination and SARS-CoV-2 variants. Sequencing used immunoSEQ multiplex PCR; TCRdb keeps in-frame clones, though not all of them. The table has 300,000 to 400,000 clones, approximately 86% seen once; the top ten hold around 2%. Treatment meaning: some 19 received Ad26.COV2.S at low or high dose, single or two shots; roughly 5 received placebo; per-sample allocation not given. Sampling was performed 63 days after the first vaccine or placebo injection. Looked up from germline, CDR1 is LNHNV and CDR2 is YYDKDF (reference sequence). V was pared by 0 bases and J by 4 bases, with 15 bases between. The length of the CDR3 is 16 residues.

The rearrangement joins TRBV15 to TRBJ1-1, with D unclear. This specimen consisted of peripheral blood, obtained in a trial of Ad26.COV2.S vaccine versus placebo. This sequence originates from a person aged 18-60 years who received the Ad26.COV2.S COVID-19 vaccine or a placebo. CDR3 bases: TGTGCCACCAGCAGAGATAGGGCAGGCATGGTCACTGAAGCTTTCTTT. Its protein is CATSRDRAGMVTEAFF.